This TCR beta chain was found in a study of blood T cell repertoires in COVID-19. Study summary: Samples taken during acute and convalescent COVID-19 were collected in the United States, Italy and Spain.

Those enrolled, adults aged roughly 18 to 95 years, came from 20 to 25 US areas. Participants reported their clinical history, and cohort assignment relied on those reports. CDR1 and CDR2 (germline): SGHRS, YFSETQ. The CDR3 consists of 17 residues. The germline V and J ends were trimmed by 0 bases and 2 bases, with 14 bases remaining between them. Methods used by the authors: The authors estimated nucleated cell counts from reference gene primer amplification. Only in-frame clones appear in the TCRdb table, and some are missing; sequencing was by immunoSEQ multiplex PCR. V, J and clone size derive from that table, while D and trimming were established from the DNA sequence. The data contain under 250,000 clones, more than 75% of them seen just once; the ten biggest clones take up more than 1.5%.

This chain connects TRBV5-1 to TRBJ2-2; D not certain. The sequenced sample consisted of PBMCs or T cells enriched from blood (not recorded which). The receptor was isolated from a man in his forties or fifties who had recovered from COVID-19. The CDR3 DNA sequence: TGCGCCAGCAGCTTGGAGTTCAGGCAGACCAACACCGGGGAGCTGTTTTTT. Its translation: CASSLEFRQTNTGELFF.